The 19 T cell receptor beta chains in this list originate from one sample, sequenced in a study of T cell responses to AZD1222 COVID-19 vaccine. The data were produced by immunoSEQ multiplex PCR, yet TCRdb's version contains in-frame clones alone and is incomplete. The top ten clones hold approximately 1.6% of a sample with 180,000 or so clones, around nine tenths of them seen once. Material: peripheral blood, obtained on day 0 of AZD1222 vaccination. The receptors stem from an adult in good health.

The chain joins TRBV10-2 to TRBJ1-3, with TRBD1 matching over 10 bases. The germline CDR1 and CDR2 sequences are WSHSY and SAAADI. Germline trimming cut 3 bases from V and 0 bases from J; bases unmatched to any gene: 14. The CDR3 spans 20 residues. The CDR3 loop reads CASSEQSPGTGEASGNTIYF. Written as DNA, the CDR3 is TGCGCCAGCAGTGAACAATCCCCCGGGACAGGGGAGGCCTCTGGAAACACCATATATTTT.

The genes are TRBV5-1 and TRBJ2-1; tentative D call: TRBD2 (6 bases). CDR3 length equals 15 residues. Germline CDR1 is SGHRS and CDR2 is YFSETQ. V lost 4 bases to trimming and J lost 0 bases, with 11 bases between them. For the CDR3, the DNA is TGCGCCAGCAGCGGAGGGGTGTCCTCCTACAATGAGCAGTTCTTC. This codes for CASSGGVSSYNEQFF.

CDR3 DNA sequence: TGTGCCAGCAGCACGGGCCCCGGAAACACCATATATTTT. Translating it yields CASSTGPGNTIYF. This chain links TRBV7-8 with TRBJ1-3; D call uncertain. There are 13 residues in the CDR3. Germline V gene lookup returns CDR1 SGHVS and CDR2 FQNEAQ. The V end lost 5 bases, the J end lost 4 bases, and 9 bases lay between the germline ends.

V gene TRBV7-3 combines with J gene TRBJ1-1; D is possibly TRBD1 (6 bases). The CDR3 runs 16 residues. V shed 1 base and J shed 1 base, with 13 bases lying between them. Germline-derived CDR1 and CDR2 are SGHTA and FQGTGA. The CDR3 loop is CASSLIPGATNTEAFF. In nucleotides, the CDR3 is TGTGCCAGCAGCTTAATTCCGGGGGCGACGAACACTGAAGCTTTCTTT. The full variable domain, its missing parts supplied by reference TRBV7-3 and TRBJ1-1, is GAGVSQTPSNKVTEKGKYVELRCDPISGHTALYWYRQSLGQGPEFLIYFQGTGAADDSGLPNDRFFAVRPEGSVSTLKIQRTERGDSAVYLCASSLIPGATNTEAFFGQGTRLTVV.

The gene calls are TRBV13 and TRBJ1-1; 9 bases map to TRBD1. The CDR3 covers 17 residues. Trimming cost V 0 bases and J 3 bases; bases outside gene matches: 8. Germline V gene data show CDR1 as PRHDT and CDR2 as FYEKMQ (reference sequence). The CDR3 nucleotides read TGTGCCAGCAGCTTAGGAAAAACAGGGGGCCGGGACACTGAAGCTTTCTTT. Translation: CASSLGKTGGRDTEAFF.

This clone was counted a few times. This chain connects TRBV30 to TRBJ1-2; 7 bases are shared with TRBD1. The length of the CDR3 is 15 residues. Germline loops: CDR1 GTSNPN, CDR2 SVGIG (reference sequence). Unmatched junction bases numbered 8, after V lost 3 bases and J lost 1 base. CDR3 nucleotides: TGTGCCTGGAGCTACGCCGGGACAGTTAACTATGGCTACACCTTC. It is translated as CAWSYAGTVNYGYTF.

The chain is built from TRBV19 and TRBJ1-5, with D possibly matching TRBD1 (6 bases). The length of the CDR3 is 15 residues. Trimming left V 4 bases short and J 1 base short, with 11 bases between. CDR1 and CDR2 (germline): LNHDA, SQIVND (reference sequence). Written as DNA, the CDR3 is TGTGCCAGTAGTACGGGGGCCGGGAGCAATCAGCCCCAGCATTTT. Its translation: CASSTGAGSNQPQHF. Complete variable domain (other parts from reference TRBV19 and TRBJ1-5): DGGITQSPKYLFRKEGQNVTLSCEQNLNHDAMYWYRQDPGQGLRLIYYSQIVNDFQKGDIAEGYSVSREKKESFPLTVTSAQKNPTAFYLCASSTGAGSNQPQHFGDGTRLSIL.

The V and J genes are TRBV11-2 and TRBJ2-5; D gene ambiguous. Trimming pared 5 bases from V and 7 bases from J, leaving 8 bases between. Germline V gene data show CDR1 as SGHAT and CDR2 as FQNNGV. This CDR3 has 11 residues. The CDR3 sequence is CASSPTGTQYF. The CDR3 region has the DNA TGTGCCAGCAGCCCCACGGGGACCCAGTACTTC.

This chain links TRBV5-4 with TRBJ2-3; 9 nucleotides line up with TRBD1. V shed 4 bases, J shed 5 bases, and the junction held 11 bases outside the gene matches. The CDR3 is 16 amino acids. Germline V gene lookup returns CDR1 SGHNT and CDR2 YYREEE (reference sequence). The CDR3, as DNA: TGTGCCAGCAGCGGAAACCCGGGACAGGGTTTAGATACGCAGTATTTT. It codes for CASSGNPGQGLDTQYF.

This chain joins TRBV7-9 and TRBJ1-4; 12 bases align to TRBD1. V gave up 4 bases and J gave up 7 bases; unmatched junction bases: 7. The germline CDR1 and CDR2 sequences are SEHNR and FQNEAQ (reference sequence). The CDR3 runs 16 residues. The CDR3 coding sequence is TGTGCCAGCAGCTCCGGGACAGGGGGCTATGGTGAAAAACTGTTTTTT. As protein: CASSSGTGGYGEKLFF.

The chain uses TRBV19 and TRBJ2-6, with D maybe TRBD2 (5 bases). The CDR3 contains 18 residues. Germline values: CDR1 LNHDA, CDR2 SQIVND (reference sequence). V lost 6 bases and J lost 0, with 18 bases in between. For the CDR3, the DNA is TGTGCCAGTAGCCTTTCCGGGGTAGGAAGCTCTGGGGCCAACGTCCTGACTTTC. Encoded protein: CASSLSGVGSSGANVLTF.

V gene TRBV5-5 combines with J gene TRBJ2-7, with D possibly TRBD1 on 5 matching bases. Trimming stripped 3 bases from V and 4 bases from J, with 8 bases between. The CDR3 loop spans 12 amino acids. CDR1 and CDR2 (germline): SGHKS, YYEKEE (reference sequence). The CDR3 DNA sequence: TGTGCCAGCAGCTCCGACAGTTACGAGCAGTACGTC. Protein sequence: CASSSDSYEQYV.

The chain has TRBV7-3 and TRBJ2-1; 16 nucleotides align to TRBD2. The germline gives CDR1 SGHTA, CDR2 FQGTGA. V shed 1 base and J 4 bases; nucleotides not matched to a gene: 1. CDR3 length equals 17 residues. The CDR3 is CASSLRGLAGGYNEQFF. CDR3 bases: TGTGCCAGCAGCTTAAGGGGACTAGCGGGAGGGTACAATGAGCAGTTCTTC.

This clone appeared a single time. The chain carries TRBV11-2 and TRBJ2-2; possibly TRBD2 for D (7 bases). The germline CDR1 and CDR2 sequences are SGHAT and FQNNGV. This CDR3 contains 16 residues. V dropped 1 base and J dropped 3 bases, with 12 bases sitting between them. The CDR3 DNA reads TGTGCCAGCAGCTTAGTAGGGGGGGCCCACACCGGGGAGCTGTTTTTT. This encodes CASSLVGGAHTGELFF.

The V call is TRBV6-5, the J call TRBJ2-1; the match to TRBD1 covers 11 bases. After removal of 6 bases from V and 8 bases from J, the junction contained 9 bases not matched to a gene. Germline V gene data show CDR1 as MNHEY and CDR2 as SVGAGI. This CDR3 region has 15 residues. The CDR3: CASRRPGQGVYEQFF. The CDR3 bases are TGTGCCAGCAGGCGGCCGGGACAGGGGGTTTATGAGCAGTTCTTC.

The chain joins TRBV10-3 to TRBJ2-4; D gene ambiguous. V dropped 5 bases and J dropped 2 bases, with 4 bases sitting between them. CDR3 length equals 12 residues. Germline V gene lookup returns CDR1 ENHRY and CDR2 SYGVKD. CDR3 coding DNA: TGTGCCATCAGTTCGTCCAAAAACATTCAGTACTTC. Amino acids: CAISSSKNIQYF.

This sequence joins TRBV30 and TRBJ1-1; D is uncertain. This CDR3 comprises 11 residues. Trimming shortened V by 2 bases and J by 5 bases, and 6 bases separated the two germline ends. CDR1 and CDR2 from the germline V gene are GTSNPN and SVGIG (reference sequence). The CDR3 nucleotides are TGTGCCTGGAGTCGGAAGACTGAAGCTTTCTTT. It translates to CAWSRKTEAFF. Complete variable domain (other parts from reference TRBV30 and TRBJ1-1): SQTIHQWPATLVQPVGSPLSLECTVEGTSNPNLYWYRQAAGRGLQLLFYSVGIGQISSEVPQNLSASRPQDRQFILSSKKLLLSDSGFYLCAWSRKTEAFFGQGTRLTVV.

The chain links TRBV27 to TRBJ2-4; 11 bases agree with TRBD1. Germline assignment: CDR1 MNHEY and CDR2 SMNVEV (reference sequence). This CDR3 has 17 residues. V gave up 0 bases and J gave up 2 bases; unmatched junction bases: 3. CDR3 sequence: CASSLSGQGGTKNIQYF. As DNA, the CDR3 is TGTGCCAGCAGTTTATCGGGACAGGGGGGAACCAAAAACATTCAGTACTTC.

The rearrangement joins TRBV28 to TRBJ1-3; weak D call: TRBD1 (6 bases). Between the trimmed V and J ends, which lost 2 bases and 2 bases, there was a span of 10 bases. Per the germline V gene, CDR1 is MDHEN and CDR2 is SYDVKM. CDR3 length equals 15 residues. The CDR3 DNA reads TGTGCCAGCAGTTTACAGGGGAGCCCTGGAAACACCATATATTTT. Protein: CASSLQGSPGNTIYF.